The next 8 T cell receptor beta chains were all read from a single sample in a study of identical twins (dated by TCRdb to the mid-2010s). The library was prepared using 5' RACE. TCRdb names Illumina HiSeq 2000 as the instrument used. The public reads were reanalyzed by TCRdb: fastp trimming at Q25, MiXCR alignment, in-frame beta chains only. CDR3 protein duplicates are merged, each entry listing the most common genes and DNA. The sample data list fewer than 650,000 distinct CDR3 sequences, and 9.6% of these were observed just once. Roughly 3% of the sample is in the top ten clones. The data were also submitted as part of a second study, on yellow fever vaccine responses in identical twins.

The source material was PBMCs. The receptor source for this set is a woman under 30 in good health.

For this clonotype: Its ends do not fully match the called genes, so a read error is possible. The chain's CDR3 is CAGSQEGGNIQYF. CDR3 sequence (DNA): TGTGCCGGCAGTCAGGAGGGGGGAAACATTCAGTACTTC. The chain combines TRBV12-3 or TRBV12-4 with TRBJ2-4; D is tentatively TRBD1 or TRBD2 (6 bases each). The CDR3 is 13 residues long.

This clonotype was observed many times. This chain connects TRBV28 to TRBJ1-1; the D gene is possibly TRBD1 (5 bases). The CDR3 has 12 amino acids. Trimming left V 4 bases short and J 6 bases short, with 9 bases between. The V gene's germline CDR1 is MDHEN and CDR2 SYDVKM. CDR3 DNA: TGTGCCAGCAGTTCCAGGGTCTCTGAAGCTTTCTTT. This gives the protein CASSSRVSEAFF.

This clonotype has only a few counts. The rearrangement joins TRBV28 to TRBJ1-2; 7 nucleotides line up with TRBD1. This CDR3 is built from 14 residues. Germline CDR1 MDHEN, CDR2 SYDVKM. Unmatched junction bases numbered 5, after V lost 3 bases and J lost 4 bases. The CDR3 DNA is TGTGCCAGCAGTTTTTTCTCAGGGGGCTATGGCTACACCTTC. The encoded protein is CASSFFSGGYGYTF.

This clonotype was counted only a few times. The chain links TRBV4-1 to TRBJ2-5; D is unresolved. Looked up from germline, CDR1 is MGHRA and CDR2 is YSYEKL. The V end was cut by 4 bases, the J end by 2 bases, with 8 bases between. The CDR3 contains 13 residues. The CDR3 DNA reads TGCGCCAGCAGCCGATTGCCGCAAGAGACCCAGTACTTC. Amino acids: CASSRLPQETQYF.

The chain joins TRBV11-3 to TRBJ2-7; 8 bases are a match to TRBD1. The CDR3 is 15 residues long. V shed 5 bases, J shed 3 bases, and the junction held 9 bases outside the gene matches. CDR1 SGHNT and CDR2 YENEEA come from the germline V gene. The CDR3 protein is CASSLGQGDGYEQYF. Here the CDR3 DNA reads TGTGCCAGCAGCCTCGGACAGGGAGATGGCTACGAGCAGTACTTC.

The sample holds many counts of this clonotype. The chain combines TRBV7-9 with TRBJ1-5; no clear D gene. V was trimmed by 4 bases and J by 0 bases, leaving 4 bases between them. Germline lookup yields CDR1 SEHNR and CDR2 FQNEAQ (reference sequence). There are 13 residues in the CDR3. CDR3: CASSSISNQPQHF. CDR3 sequence (DNA): TGTGCCAGCAGCTCCATTAGCAATCAGCCCCAGCATTTT.

This clonotype was seen many times. The rearrangement joins TRBV20-1 to TRBJ2-2, with 7 positions matching TRBD2. The germline V gene has CDR1 DFQATT and CDR2 SNEGSKA (reference sequence). V lost 1 base, J lost 1 base, and 0 bases stayed unmatched. The CDR3 is made up of 14 amino acids. CDR3 DNA: TGCAGTGCTAGAGCTAGCGGGAACACCGGGGAGCTGTTTTTT. Translated, it gives CSARASGNTGELFF.

The J gene is TRBJ2-2, the V gene TRBV5-6; D unresolved. CDR3 length equals 15 residues. V was clipped by 3 bases and J by 3 bases, with 12 bases between them. Germline loops: CDR1 SGHDT, CDR2 YYEEEE. CDR3 nucleotide sequence: TGTGCCAGCAGCTCCCTGGACGCCTACACCGGGGAGCTGTTTTTT. It specifies CASSSLDAYTGELFF.